This is a list of T cell receptor beta chains from one sample in a study of T cell responses to AZD1222 COVID-19 vaccine. The repertoire was sequenced with immunoSEQ multiplex PCR; TCRdb's copy has only in-frame clones and lacks some. The top ten hold more than 9% of the sample, which has fewer than 200,000 clones, 70% to 90% seen once. The specimen comprised peripheral blood, sampled 28 days after the second AZD1222 dose. These receptors came from an adult who received the AZD1222 COVID-19 vaccine. The CDR3 runs from the conserved cysteine through the conserved F or W. The order of the fields is CDR3 protein, CDR3 DNA, clone size, D gene, CDR3 length, V gene, J gene. D genes are given only for firm matches. Clone size appears in some rows only: once, few, many, or a class for an expanded clone.

cdr3_aa: CAIRTGGGQGDTQYF
cdr3_nt: TGTGCCATCAGGACAGGGGGTGGGCAAGGGGATACGCAGTATTTT
clone_size: once
d_call: TRBD1
cdr3_length: 15
v_call: TRBV10-3
j_call: TRBJ2-3

cdr3_aa: CASSLDPGIGLGYGYTF
cdr3_nt: TGCGCCAGCAGCTTGGACCCGGGGATAGGGTTGGGCTATGGCTACACCTTC
clone_size: -
d_call: -
cdr3_length: 17
v_call: TRBV5-1
j_call: TRBJ1-2

cdr3_aa: CAIRIDSPSFYEQYF
cdr3_nt: TGTGCCATCAGAATCGACAGCCCCAGTTTTTACGAGCAGTACTTC
clone_size: -
d_call: -
cdr3_length: 15
v_call: TRBV10-3
j_call: TRBJ2-7

cdr3_aa: CASSQDHGGTGELFF
cdr3_nt: TGTGCCAGCAGCCAAGATCACGGGGGCACCGGGGAGCTGTTTTTT
clone_size: -
d_call: -
cdr3_length: 15
v_call: TRBV3-1/TRBV3-2
j_call: TRBJ2-2

cdr3_aa: CASSLAGGNQPQHF
cdr3_nt: TGTGCCAGCAGCTTAGCGGGGGGCAATCAGCCCCAGCATTTT
clone_size: few
d_call: -
cdr3_length: 14
v_call: TRBV11-2
j_call: TRBJ1-5

cdr3_aa: CASSTTLYYGYTF
cdr3_nt: TGTGCCAGCAGTACCACTTTGTACTATGGCTACACCTTC
clone_size: once
d_call: -
cdr3_length: 13
v_call: TRBV28
j_call: TRBJ1-2

cdr3_aa: CASLLAGGFNEQFF
cdr3_nt: TGCGCCAGCCTTTTAGCGGGGGGGTTCAATGAGCAGTTCTTC
clone_size: once
d_call: TRBD2
cdr3_length: 14
v_call: TRBV10-2
j_call: TRBJ2-1

cdr3_aa: CAWSASGGGVIQYF
cdr3_nt: TGTGCCTGGAGTGCTAGCGGGGGGGGAGTCATTCAGTACTTC
clone_size: -
d_call: TRBD2
cdr3_length: 14
v_call: TRBV30
j_call: TRBJ2-4

cdr3_aa: CSVDGQGNYYGYTF
cdr3_nt: TGCAGCGTTGACGGACAGGGAAACTACTATGGCTACACCTTC
clone_size: -
d_call: TRBD1
cdr3_length: 14
v_call: TRBV29-1
j_call: TRBJ1-2

cdr3_aa: CASSIDGALDPGELFF
cdr3_nt: TGTGCCAGCTCGATAGATGGGGCCCTCGATCCCGGGGAGCTGTTTTTT
clone_size: -
d_call: -
cdr3_length: 16
v_call: TRBV18
j_call: TRBJ2-2

cdr3_aa: CASSKSGSYEQYF
cdr3_nt: TGTGCCAGCAGTAAAAGCGGGTCCTACGAGCAGTACTTC
clone_size: -
d_call: -
cdr3_length: 13
v_call: TRBV6-2/TRBV6-3
j_call: TRBJ2-7

cdr3_aa: CSAVRTANTGELFF
cdr3_nt: TGCAGCGCCGTGAGGACAGCTAACACCGGGGAGCTGTTTTTT
clone_size: once
d_call: -
cdr3_length: 14
v_call: TRBV29-1
j_call: TRBJ2-2

cdr3_aa: CASSRDDRGRGNQPQHF
cdr3_nt: TGTGCCAGCAGCCGAGACGACAGGGGAAGAGGCAATCAGCCCCAGCATTTT
clone_size: -
d_call: TRBD1
cdr3_length: 17
v_call: TRBV6-6
j_call: TRBJ1-5

cdr3_aa: CASSLARVGVVAGADTQYF
cdr3_nt: TGTGCCAGCAGCTTAGCGCGCGTCGGAGTTGTAGCGGGCGCAGATACGCAGTATTTT
clone_size: -
d_call: TRBD2
cdr3_length: 19
v_call: TRBV7-9
j_call: TRBJ2-3

cdr3_aa: CASSLAGVLETQYF
cdr3_nt: TGTGCCAGCAGTTTAGCGGGGGTTTTGGAGACCCAGTACTTC
clone_size: -
d_call: TRBD2
cdr3_length: 14
v_call: TRBV5-8
j_call: TRBJ2-5

cdr3_aa: CASRVLERRDEKLFF
cdr3_nt: TGTGCAAGTCGCGTACTAGAGCGACGCGATGAAAAACTGTTTTTT
clone_size: -
d_call: -
cdr3_length: 15
v_call: TRBV12-2
j_call: TRBJ1-4

cdr3_aa: CASSLSLAGDKEQFF
cdr3_nt: TGTGCCAGCAGCTTATCACTAGCGGGGGATAAGGAGCAGTTCTTC
clone_size: -
d_call: TRBD2
cdr3_length: 15
v_call: TRBV7-6
j_call: TRBJ2-1

cdr3_aa: CASSERGGPYEQYF
cdr3_nt: TGTGCCAGCAGCGAGAGGGGGGGCCCCTACGAGCAGTACTTC
clone_size: -
d_call: -
cdr3_length: 14
v_call: TRBV9
j_call: TRBJ2-7

cdr3_aa: CASSIVWEDGYTF
cdr3_nt: TGTGCCAGTAGTATAGTGTGGGAAGACGGCTACACCTTC
clone_size: -
d_call: -
cdr3_length: 13
v_call: TRBV19
j_call: TRBJ1-2

cdr3_aa: CASSEARAGTEAFF
cdr3_nt: TGTGCCAGCAGTGAAGCAAGGGCGGGCACTGAAGCTTTCTTT
clone_size: -
d_call: -
cdr3_length: 14
v_call: TRBV6-1
j_call: TRBJ1-1

cdr3_aa: CASSQSGGRSYEQYF
cdr3_nt: TGTGCCAGCAGCCAGAGCGGGGGGCGATCCTACGAGCAGTACTTC
clone_size: -
d_call: TRBD2
cdr3_length: 15
v_call: TRBV3-1/TRBV3-2
j_call: TRBJ2-7

cdr3_aa: CASSPVLAGGSYEQYF
cdr3_nt: TGTGCCAGCTCACCTGTACTAGCGGGGGGCTCTTACGAGCAGTACTTC
clone_size: -
d_call: TRBD2
cdr3_length: 16
v_call: TRBV18
j_call: TRBJ2-7

cdr3_aa: CASSESRGGPGGAFF
cdr3_nt: TGTGCCAGCAGTGAATCCCGGGGAGGCCCGGGTGGGGCTTTCTTT
clone_size: -
d_call: -
cdr3_length: 15
v_call: TRBV6-1
j_call: TRBJ1-1